The 22 T cell receptor beta chains presented below share a single source sample, sequenced in a study of OX40 agonist ivuxolimab in advanced cancers. Sequenced by immunoSEQ multiplex PCR; TCRdb stores in-frame clones only, minus some. This table holds 85,000 to 100,000 clones, approximately 89% found once. This specimen was CD4+ or CD8+ T cells sorted from blood, taken in a trial of the OX40 agonist ivuxolimab. Receptors were obtained from an adult with an advanced solid tumor such as melanoma, head and neck, liver or kidney cancer.

The rearrangement joins TRBV6-1 to TRBJ1-2, with D hard to call. In germline, CDR1 is MNHNS, CDR2 SASEGT. The ends were cut back, 6 bases at V and 0 bases at J, with 5 bases in the middle. This CDR3 spans 12 amino acids. The CDR3 reads CASSDTNYGYTF. In DNA, the CDR3 is TGTGCCAGCAGCGACACTAACTATGGCTACACCTTC.

The chain has TRBV2 and TRBJ2-2, with 9 bases that match TRBD2. The trim removed 8 bases at V and 2 bases at J, leaving 6 bases unmatched. Germline V gene data show CDR1 as SNHLY and CDR2 as FYNNEI. The CDR3 totals 15 residues. The CDR3 sequence is CASGRSGRNTGELFF. CDR3 DNA sequence: TGTGCCAGCGGCCGTAGCGGGAGAAACACCGGGGAGCTGTTTTTT. Drawing the rest from reference TRBV2 and TRBJ2-2, the complete variable domain is EPEVTQTPSHQVTQMGQEVILRCVPISNHLYFYWYRQILGQKVEFLVSFYNNEISEKSEIFDDQFSVERPDGSNFTLKIRSTKLEDSAMYFCASGRSGRNTGELFFGEGSRLTVL.

The rearrangement links TRBV10-1 to TRBJ1-5; TRBD1 matches at 8 bases. The CDR3 loop spans 18 amino acids. V was clipped by 4 bases and J by 0 bases; unmatched bases: 11. Looked up from germline, CDR1 is WNHNN and CDR2 is SYGVQD (reference sequence). CDR3 region: CASSVDRDRGNSNQPQHF. The CDR3 DNA reads TGCGCCAGCAGTGTCGACCGTGACAGGGGAAATAGCAATCAGCCCCAGCATTTT.

This chain joins TRBV9 and TRBJ2-3, with 9 bases identical to TRBD2. CDR1 and CDR2 from the germline V gene are SGDLS and YYNGEE. With 0 bases clipped from V and 4 bases from J, the junction kept 3 bases outside the gene matches. CDR3 length: 15 residues. The CDR3 DNA is TGTGCCAGCAGCGTAGTAGCGGGAGCAGCAGATACGCAGTATTTT. Translating it yields CASSVVAGAADTQYF.

The rearrangement uses TRBV15 and TRBJ1-2; the D is unclear. Germline values: CDR1 LNHNV, CDR2 YYDKDF (reference sequence). This CDR3 is 15 amino acids long. V dropped 0 bases and J dropped 4 bases, with 12 bases sitting between them. CDR3 loop: CATSRDRSERYGYTF. CDR3 coding DNA: TGTGCCACCAGCAGAGATCGTAGTGAGCGCTATGGCTACACCTTC.

V is TRBV2 and J is TRBJ2-7; 7 bases match TRBD2. The germline V gene has CDR1 SNHLY and CDR2 FYNNEI. V gave up 5 bases and J gave up 1 base; unmatched junction bases: 8. This CDR3 has 15 amino acids. The CDR3 DNA reads TGTGCCAGCAGTCCCCAAGCGGGATTTTCCTACGAGCAGTACGTC. It translates to CASSPQAGFSYEQYV.

V is TRBV6-5 and J is TRBJ1-1; 7 positions agree with TRBD1. The CDR3 has 14 amino acids. The V gene's germline CDR1 is MNHEY and CDR2 SVGAGI. V dropped 5 bases and J dropped 0; count of bases not matched to a gene: 3. The CDR3 bases are TGTGCCAGCAGTAAACAGGGGATGAACACTGAAGCTTTCTTT. This codes for CASSKQGMNTEAFF.

The chain uses TRBV5-1 and TRBJ2-3; D is possibly TRBD2 (5 bases). The CDR3 has 13 amino acids. From germline, CDR1 is SGHRS and CDR2 YFSETQ. Trimming pared 0 bases from V and 5 bases from J, leaving 7 bases between. The DNA of the CDR3 is TGCGCCAGCAGCTTGGAAGAGGGAGATACGCAGTATTTT. This translates into CASSLEEGDTQYF.

V is TRBV27 and J is TRBJ1-3; maybe TRBD1 (5 bases). CDR3 length: 13 amino acids. Trimming took off 6 bases at V and 7 bases at J, with 13 bases between the two ends. The V gene's germline CDR1 is MNHEY and CDR2 SMNVEV (reference sequence). The CDR3 coding sequence is TGTGCCAGCAGCTTTCCAGGGTCCAACACCATATATTTT. As protein: CASSFPGSNTIYF.

This chain uses TRBV4-3 with TRBJ2-2, with 9 bases that match TRBD1. Looked up from germline, CDR1 is LGHNA and CDR2 is YSLEER. This CDR3 comprises 17 residues. The J segment lost 4 bases and the V segment lost 3 bases, leaving 9 bases of the junction unmatched. CDR3 bases: TGCGCCAGCAGCCATAACCCGACAGGGGGAAGCACCGGGGAGCTGTTTTTT. Translation gives CASSHNPTGGSTGELFF.

The chain joins TRBV2 to TRBJ2-5; TRBD2 agrees at 9 bases. The J segment lost 3 bases and the V segment lost 1 base, leaving 3 bases of the junction unmatched. The CDR3 consists of 15 residues. The V gene's germline CDR1 is SNHLY and CDR2 FYNNEI. CDR3 nucleotide sequence: TGTGCCAGCAGTGAAGTAGCGGGAGTAAAAGAGACCCAGTACTTC. Translation: CASSEVAGVKETQYF.

The rearrangement joins TRBV5-1 to TRBJ1-1; tentative D call: TRBD1 (5 bases). This CDR3 has 14 residues. Germline CDR1 reads SGHRS; CDR2 reads YFSETQ. V was pared by 4 bases and J by 2 bases, with 12 bases between. CDR3 amino acids: CASSAYQGNTEAFF. DNA for the CDR3: TGCGCCAGCAGCGCCTATCAGGGAAACACTGAAGCTTTCTTT. The full variable domain, its missing parts supplied by reference TRBV5-1 and TRBJ1-1, is KAGVTQTPRYLIKTRGQQVTLSCSPISGHRSVSWYQQTPGQGLQFLFEYFSETQRNKGNFPGRFSGRQFSNSRSEMNVSTLELGDSALYLCASSAYQGNTEAFFGQGTRLTVV.

V usage is TRBV19 and J usage is TRBJ1-1; perhaps TRBD1 as D (6 bases). The V and J ends lost 9 bases and 2 bases respectively, with 22 bases between them. CDR3 size: 16 residues. From germline, CDR1 is LNHDA and CDR2 SQIVND (reference sequence). The CDR3 loop is CASLHTSRGTNTEAFF. The CDR3 nucleotides are TGTGCCAGCCTTCATACGAGCAGGGGCACTAACACTGAAGCTTTCTTT.

The chain has TRBV2 and TRBJ2-3, with TRBD2 matching over 14 bases. This CDR3 has 14 residues. Germline V gene lookup returns CDR1 SNHLY and CDR2 FYNNEI. V was pared by 9 bases and J by 6 bases, with 5 bases of the junction left unmatched. CDR3 region: CARGLAGETDTQYF. The CDR3 DNA sequence: TGTGCCAGGGGACTAGCGGGAGAAACCGATACGCAGTATTTT.

J is TRBJ1-1 and V is TRBV28; D may be TRBD1 (5 bases). The CDR3 consists of 14 residues. The V end was cut by 6 bases, the J end by 1 base, with 12 bases between. Per the germline V gene, CDR1 is MDHEN and CDR2 is SYDVKM. CDR3 nucleotides: TGTGCCAGCAGCAATCGGGGGACGAACACTGAAGCTTTCTTT. Protein product: CASSNRGTNTEAFF.

This sequence joins TRBV18 and TRBJ1-3, with 10 bases matching TRBD1. Germline-derived CDR1 and CDR2 are KGHSH and LQKENI. The CDR3 is 16 amino acids. V trimming: 2 bases; J trimming: 4 bases; junction bases outside the gene matches: 5. The CDR3 protein is CASSPMGQGFGNTIYF. In DNA form, the CDR3 reads TGTGCCAGCTCACCAATGGGACAGGGGTTCGGAAACACCATATATTTT.

CDR3 bases: TGCAGTGCTAGCAACGGGCCTGGCTACACCTTC. This codes for CSASNGPGYTF. V is TRBV20-1 and J is TRBJ1-2; D not resolved. The CDR3 runs 11 residues. Trimming left V 3 bases short and J 7 bases short, with 9 bases between. Germline CDR1 reads DFQATT; CDR2 reads SNEGSKA (reference sequence).

The J gene is TRBJ2-3, the V gene TRBV15; TRBD2 aligns across 10 bases. V was clipped by 3 bases and J by 1 base; unmatched bases: 1. The CDR3 is 15 residues long. From germline, CDR1 is LNHNV and CDR2 YYDKDF (reference sequence). CDR3 sequence: CATSSSGRGTDTQYF. CDR3 bases: TGTGCCACCAGCAGCAGCGGGAGGGGCACAGATACGCAGTATTTT.

The V call is TRBV18, the J call TRBJ2-1; 9 bases line up with TRBD1. Trimming removed 2 bases from V and 7 bases from J; junction bases left unmatched: 6. This CDR3 has 15 amino acids. Germline V CDR1 and CDR2: KGHSH, LQKENI. CDR3 region: CASSPATGGRNEQFF. The CDR3 region has the DNA TGTGCCAGCTCACCAGCGACAGGGGGGCGGAATGAGCAGTTCTTC.

Here the CDR3 DNA reads TGTGCCAGCAGCGCCCGGGACAGCGCATACAATGAGCAGTTCTTC. Protein: CASSARDSAYNEQFF. The chain joins TRBV7-3 to TRBJ2-1; 7 bases agree with TRBD1. The CDR3 runs 15 residues. The trim removed 5 bases at V and 4 bases at J, leaving 8 bases unmatched. Germline values: CDR1 SGHTA, CDR2 FQGTGA.

In its sample, this clone was seen once. An end of the junction does not agree with germline; a read error may underlie this. The V gene is TRBV14, the J gene TRBJ2-7; D uncertain. CDR1 is SGHDN, CDR2 FVKESK, per germline. This CDR3 is 14 amino acids long. The CDR3 reads CTSSLQTFLSEQYF. The CDR3 DNA is TGTACCAGCAGCCTACAGACCTTTTTATCTGAGCAGTACTTC.

This chain connects TRBV27 to TRBJ2-1, with 13 bases lining up with TRBD2. Trimming removed 2 bases from V and 10 bases from J; junction bases left unmatched: 5. This CDR3 comprises 15 residues. Germline loops: CDR1 MNHEY, CDR2 SMNVEV (reference sequence). DNA for the CDR3: TGTGCCAGCAGTTTAGGACTAGCGGGAGCCCCCGAGCAGTTCTTC. This gives the protein CASSLGLAGAPEQFF.